The 32 T cell receptor beta chains below all came from one sample that was sequenced in a study of T cell clusters in autoimmune cytopenias. Multiplex touch-down PCR amplified TRB using TRB-A and TRB-B pools in one tube. TCRdb reprocessed the multiplex PCR reads, with one entry per CDR3 protein and no DNA. The sample's table shows thousands of distinct CDR3 sequences. Some 40,000 genome equivalents of blood DNA were amplified for TRB. Sequencing was done on a sample of peripheral blood. The origin of the receptors is a human donor with an autoimmune cytopenia or autoimmune hepatitis (not recorded which).

This chain joins TRBV20-1 and TRBJ1-2; the TRBD1 assignment by TCRdb is unverifiable without DNA. The germline V gene encodes CDR1 DFQATT and CDR2 SNEGSKA (reference sequence). The CDR3 contains 15 residues. CDR3: CSARGAGGASYGYTF.

CDR3 in amino acids: CASSLDESSYEQYF. V gene TRBV5-4 combines with J gene TRBJ2-7. The germline V gene encodes CDR1 SGHNT and CDR2 YYREEE (reference sequence). This CDR3 has 14 residues.

This clonotype is classed as medium-sized by frequency. The chain couples TRBV7-9 to TRBJ1-1. This CDR3 region has 15 residues. Looked up from germline, CDR1 is SEHNR and CDR2 is FQNEAQ (reference sequence). The CDR3 region is CASSHPGATDTEAFF.

This clonotype shows up as medium-sized by frequency. The chain links TRBV29-1 to TRBJ2-3; the D gene TCRdb calls, TRBD1, cannot be checked with no DNA. The CDR3 spans 12 residues. The germline CDR1 and CDR2 sequences are SQVTM and ANQGSEA. CDR3 in amino acids: CSVEGGGDTQYF.

Judged by frequency, this clonotype is medium-sized. The V and J genes are TRBV10-1 and TRBJ2-3; no DNA is available, so the TRBD1 call from TCRdb remains unchecked. Germline V gene lookup returns CDR1 WNHNN and CDR2 SYGVQD (reference sequence). The CDR3 sequence is 17 residues long. The CDR3 region is CASSAYGTKARTDTQYF.

This clonotype is deemed medium-sized by its frequency. This sequence joins TRBV5-4 and TRBJ2-2; TCRdb's D gene call, TRBD2, goes unchecked for lack of DNA. The CDR3 length is 16 residues. Per germline, CDR1 SGHNT and CDR2 YYREEE (reference sequence). The CDR3 protein is CASSFSSARNTGELFF.

This clonotype is called medium-sized based on its frequency. The V gene is TRBV19, the J gene TRBJ2-1; TCRdb designates TRBD1, a call that cannot be tested without DNA. The germline gives CDR1 LNHDA, CDR2 SQIVND (reference sequence). The CDR3 runs to 16 residues. This CDR3 is CASSIDRLTRGNEQFF.

This clonotype is called medium-sized (0.01 to 0.1%) based on its frequency. The V and J genes are TRBV30 and TRBJ2-2. The CDR3 consists of 12 residues. Germline lookup yields CDR1 GTSNPN and CDR2 SVGIG (reference sequence). CDR3: CAWSGDLGELFF.

This clonotype registers medium-sized by frequency. The chain recombines TRBV20-1 with TRBJ2-5. The germline gives CDR1 DFQATT, CDR2 SNEGSKA (reference sequence). The CDR3 is made up of 13 amino acids. Here the CDR3 reads CSARDPALETQYF.

This clonotype shows up as medium-sized by frequency. The V call is TRBV7-9, the J call TRBJ2-1; TCRdb's D gene call, TRBD2, goes unchecked for lack of DNA. This CDR3 contains 16 residues. Germline V gene sequence: CDR1 SEHNR, CDR2 FQNEAQ (reference sequence). CDR3 amino acids: CASSQLWTSGDNEQFF.

This rearrangement joins TRBV12-3 or TRBV12-4 to TRBJ2-7. The CDR3 sequence is 14 residues long. The CDR3 spells CASSLAAGPYEQYF.

Judged by frequency, this clonotype is medium-sized. The V call is TRBV29-1, the J call TRBJ2-1; no DNA is available, so the TRBD1 call from TCRdb remains unchecked. The V gene's germline CDR1 is SQVTM and CDR2 ANQGSEA. This CDR3 has 14 residues. CDR3 sequence: CSVEERGLWVEQFF.

This clonotype is called medium-sized (0.01 to 0.1%) based on its frequency. This chain uses TRBV11-1 with TRBJ2-7; no DNA is available, so the TRBD1 call from TCRdb remains unchecked. The V gene's germline CDR1 is SGHAT and CDR2 FQDESV (reference sequence). The CDR3 runs to 17 residues. The CDR3 sequence is CASSLAGLVPGWVEQYF.

According to its frequency, this clonotype is medium-sized. The chain joins TRBV19 to TRBJ2-5; the D call of TRBD1 rests on TCRdb alone, since no DNA is present to check it. The germline V gene encodes CDR1 LNHDA and CDR2 SQIVND (reference sequence). The CDR3 totals 16 residues. The CDR3 sequence: CASSIWTGEYQETQYF.

Judged by frequency, this clonotype is medium-sized. The V gene is TRBV30, the J gene TRBJ2-5; TCRdb names TRBD1, which stays unverified in the absence of DNA. The CDR3 has 11 amino acids. CDR1 and CDR2 from the germline V gene are GTSNPN and SVGIG (reference sequence). The CDR3 loop is CAAGQGYEQYF.

By frequency, this clonotype registers medium-sized (0.01 to 0.1%). This chain links TRBV20-1 with TRBJ1-1; TCRdb's assignment of TRBD1 cannot be checked, as there is no DNA. Germline CDR1 and CDR2: DFQATT and SNEGSKA (reference sequence). The CDR3 runs to 11 residues. CDR3 loop: CSATGHTEAFF.

This clonotype shows up as medium-sized by frequency. This CDR3 is CASSNHEEQFF. The V call is TRBV7-2, the J call TRBJ2-1. Per germline, CDR1 SGHTA and CDR2 FQGNSA. The CDR3 spans 11 residues.

Measured by frequency, this clonotype is medium-sized. The chain employs TRBV6-1 and TRBJ2-3; the TRBD1 assignment by TCRdb is unverifiable without DNA. Germline loops: CDR1 MNHNS, CDR2 SASEGT. This CDR3 has 16 residues. The CDR3 here is CASSEVTGQGADTQYF.

This clonotype is medium-sized (0.01 to 0.1%) by frequency. This sequence joins TRBV6-5 and TRBJ1-2; there is no DNA to check the TCRdb D call of TRBD1. The CDR3 totals 14 residues. Looked up from germline, CDR1 is MNHEY and CDR2 is SVGAGI. CDR3 in amino acids: CASGSLGVGYGYTF.

This clonotype is medium-sized by frequency. The V gene is TRBV20-1, the J gene TRBJ1-4; TCRdb gives TRBD1 as the D gene, but with no DNA this cannot be confirmed. Germline CDR1 reads DFQATT; CDR2 reads SNEGSKA (reference sequence). This CDR3 comprises 12 residues. The CDR3 region is CSARGQDEKLFF.

This clonotype counts as medium-sized (0.01 to 0.1%) by frequency. The chain couples TRBV20-1 to TRBJ2-1. The CDR3 extends over 13 amino acids. Germline V gene sequence: CDR1 DFQATT, CDR2 SNEGSKA (reference sequence). This CDR3 reads CSAIEPRYNEQFF.

Its frequency marks this clonotype as medium-sized (0.01 to 0.1%). The chain has TRBV27 and TRBJ2-2; as DNA is missing, the TRBD1 call by TCRdb cannot be tested. The germline gives CDR1 MNHEY, CDR2 SMNVEV (reference sequence). The CDR3 spans 14 residues. This CDR3 reads CATSKPGSTGELFF.

This clonotype is called medium-sized based on its frequency. The V gene is TRBV19, the J gene TRBJ2-3. The CDR3 has 16 amino acids. Germline assignment: CDR1 LNHDA and CDR2 SQIVND (reference sequence). CDR3 in amino acids: CASTPIGTASTDTQYF.

This clonotype counts as medium-sized by frequency. The chain has TRBV4-3 and TRBJ2-2; TCRdb gives TRBD2 as the D gene, but with no DNA this cannot be confirmed. The CDR3 sequence is 18 residues long. The germline CDR1 and CDR2 sequences are LGHNA and YSLEER. The CDR3 region is CASSQDSLAGSRGGELFF.

Its frequency marks this clonotype as medium-sized (0.01 to 0.1%). The CDR3 reads CASTSLEGMHQPQHF. The chain combines TRBV19 with TRBJ1-5. This CDR3 is 15 amino acids long. Per the germline V gene, CDR1 is LNHDA and CDR2 is SQIVND (reference sequence).

Its frequency marks this clonotype as medium-sized. This chain uses TRBV7-2 with TRBJ2-3. CDR1 and CDR2 from the germline V gene are SGHTA and FQGNSA. This CDR3 region has 15 residues. CDR3 loop: CASRSGATSTDTQYF.

Judged by frequency, this clonotype is medium-sized. The V and J genes are TRBV30 and TRBJ2-7; as DNA is missing, the TRBD1 call by TCRdb cannot be tested. The CDR3 is 13 residues long. Germline V gene sequence: CDR1 GTSNPN, CDR2 SVGIG (reference sequence). This CDR3 reads CAWSVGGGYEQYF.

Measured by frequency, this clonotype is medium-sized. The genes are TRBV5-4 and TRBJ2-3; TCRdb's assignment of TRBD2 cannot be checked, as there is no DNA. Germline V gene sequence: CDR1 SGHNT, CDR2 YYREEE (reference sequence). CDR3 length: 19 residues. This CDR3 is CASSLLPGLAGGLTDTQYF.

This clonotype is labeled medium-sized based on frequency. V is TRBV6-6 and J is TRBJ2-7; TCRdb's assignment of TRBD2 cannot be checked, as there is no DNA. The CDR3 totals 13 residues. CDR1 is MNHNY, CDR2 SVGAGI, per germline (reference sequence). CDR3 in amino acids: CASIDGLSYEQYF.

This clonotype registers medium-sized by frequency. The gene calls are TRBV6-5 and TRBJ1-2; TCRdb picks TRBD1, but there is no DNA to check that call. CDR3 size: 15 residues. In germline, CDR1 is MNHEY, CDR2 SVGAGI. The chain's CDR3 is CASSYFTGDVGGYTF.

By frequency, this clonotype is medium-sized (0.01 to 0.1%). J is TRBJ2-1 and V is TRBV4-3; as DNA is missing, the TRBD2 call by TCRdb cannot be tested. Germline V lookup: CDR1 LGHNA, CDR2 YSLEER. CDR3 length equals 16 residues. The CDR3 loop reads CASSQTSGGAYNEQFF.

This clonotype is labeled medium-sized (0.01 to 0.1%) based on frequency. J is TRBJ2-7 and V is TRBV27; the TCRdb call, TRBD2, lacks DNA for checking. There are 13 residues in the CDR3. Germline values: CDR1 MNHEY, CDR2 SMNVEV (reference sequence). The CDR3 region is CASSLVGAYEQYF.